A single sample is the source of the 4 T cell receptor beta chains below, sequenced in a study of Ad26.COV2.S vaccination and SARS-CoV-2 variants. The method was immunoSEQ multiplex PCR; TCRdb's version includes in-frame clones alone and lacks a portion of them. This sample carries 380,000 or so clones, 65% to 90% of them seen once, and the ten largest clones take approximately 11%. This sample's treatment: around 19 received Ad26.COV2.S at low or high dose, single or two shots; about 5 received placebo; per-sample allocation not given. Sampling was done on day 63 after the first vaccine or placebo injection. The sample consisted of peripheral blood, taken in a trial of Ad26.COV2.S vaccine versus placebo. Receptors were obtained from a person between 18 and 65 years old who received the Ad26.COV2.S COVID-19 vaccine or a placebo.

This clone was observed a few times. This chain connects TRBV5-1 to TRBJ1-5; D is perhaps TRBD1 (6 bases). CDR1 is SGHRS, CDR2 YFSETQ, per germline. The CDR3 contains 17 residues. Trimming pared 2 bases from V and 0 bases from J, leaving 15 bases between. CDR3 sequence reads: CASSLGSQGNSNQPQHF. CDR3 coding DNA: TGCGCCAGCAGCTTAGGGTCACAGGGTAATAGCAATCAGCCCCAGCATTTT.

This chain connects TRBV5-1 to TRBJ1-4; a weak D match, TRBD1 (6 bases). V shed 3 bases and J shed 10 bases, with 22 bases lying between them. Germline values: CDR1 SGHRS, CDR2 YFSETQ. The CDR3 sequence is 16 residues long. The CDR3 nucleotides are TGCGCCAGCAGCTACTGGGCAGGGGATAGCGGAGGAAAACTGTTTTTT. Translation: CASSYWAGDSGGKLFF. Full variable domain (remainder filled in from reference TRBV5-1 and TRBJ1-4): KAGVTQTPRYLIKTRGQQVTLSCSPISGHRSVSWYQQTPGQGLQFLFEYFSETQRNKGNFPGRFSGRQFSNSRSEMNVSTLELGDSALYLCASSYWAGDSGGKLFFGSGTQLSVL.

V and J are TRBV5-1 and TRBJ2-7; either TRBD1 or TRBD2 may supply D (5 bases each). V was pared by 4 bases and J by 3 bases, with 17 bases between. The CDR3 is made up of 15 amino acids. The germline CDR1 and CDR2 sequences are SGHRS and YFSETQ. The CDR3 reads CASSEVNMGDYEQYF. CDR3 nucleotide sequence: TGCGCCAGCAGCGAGGTGAATATGGGGGACTACGAGCAGTACTTC.

CDR3 in amino acids: CASSSFGHQDGEQYF. DNA for the CDR3: TGTGCCAGCAGCTCCTTCGGCCACCAGGATGGGGAGCAGTACTTC. This rearrangement joins TRBV5-4 to TRBJ2-7; D gene ambiguous. The ends were cut back, 3 bases at V and 7 bases at J, with 20 bases in the middle. The CDR3 is made up of 15 amino acids. Germline CDR1 SGHNT, CDR2 YYREEE (reference sequence).